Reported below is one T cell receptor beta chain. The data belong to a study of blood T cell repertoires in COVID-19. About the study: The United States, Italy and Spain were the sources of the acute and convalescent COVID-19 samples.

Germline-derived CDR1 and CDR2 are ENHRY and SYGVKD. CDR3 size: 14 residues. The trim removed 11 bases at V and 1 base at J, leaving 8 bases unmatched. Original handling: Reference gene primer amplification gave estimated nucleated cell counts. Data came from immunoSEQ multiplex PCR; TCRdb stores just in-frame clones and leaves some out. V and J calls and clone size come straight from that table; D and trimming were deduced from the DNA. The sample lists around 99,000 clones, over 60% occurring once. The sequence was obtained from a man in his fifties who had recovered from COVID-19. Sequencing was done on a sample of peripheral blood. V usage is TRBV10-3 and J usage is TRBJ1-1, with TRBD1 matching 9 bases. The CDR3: CASNRGLENTEAFF. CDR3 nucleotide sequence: TGTGCCTCCAACAGGGGGCTCGAGAACACTGAAGCTTTCTTT.